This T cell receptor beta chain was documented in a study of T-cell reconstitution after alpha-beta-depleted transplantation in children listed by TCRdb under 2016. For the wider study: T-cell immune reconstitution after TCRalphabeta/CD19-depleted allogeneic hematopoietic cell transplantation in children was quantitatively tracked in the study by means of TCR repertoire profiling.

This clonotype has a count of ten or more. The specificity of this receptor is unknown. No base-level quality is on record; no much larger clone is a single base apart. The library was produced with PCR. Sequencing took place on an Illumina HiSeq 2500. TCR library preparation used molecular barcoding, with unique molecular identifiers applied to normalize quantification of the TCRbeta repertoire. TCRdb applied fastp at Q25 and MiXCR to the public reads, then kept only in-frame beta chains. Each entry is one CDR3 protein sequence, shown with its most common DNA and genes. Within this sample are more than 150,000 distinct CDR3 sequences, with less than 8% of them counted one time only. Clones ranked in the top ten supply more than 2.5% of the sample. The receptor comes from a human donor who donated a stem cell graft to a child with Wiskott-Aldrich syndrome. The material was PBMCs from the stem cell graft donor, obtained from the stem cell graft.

The nucleotide sequence is TGTGCCAGCACCCGGGACCGCTACTCCTACGAGCAGTACTTC. The resulting protein is CASTRDRYSYEQYF. The V and J segments used are TRBV12-3 or TRBV12-4 and TRBJ2-7; the D segment might be TRBD1 or TRBD2, since each matches 5 bases. The cysteine opens and the phenylalanine closes a CDR3 of 14 amino acids. Solely the CDR3 DNA is kept, with 42 bases framed from the first base. Trimming costs V 7 bases and J 0 bases, and their ends lie 13 bases apart.